This record concerns one T cell receptor beta chain sequence. The data were obtained in a study of blood T cell repertoires in COVID-19. Across the whole study: T cells, B-cell-depleted T cells, or PBMCs supplied cDNA or gDNA.

Original methodology: From reference gene primer amplification, estimates of nucleated cell counts were derived. The data were produced by immunoSEQ multiplex PCR, yet TCRdb's version contains in-frame clones alone and is incomplete. V, J and clone size are those of that table, while D and trimming were read from the DNA. The sample has under 200,000 clones, about 88% seen once. A Seattle source enrolled patients during active infection and followed them longitudinally. The CDR3 is 15 residues long. Deletions cut 5 bases from V and 2 bases from J, with 10 bases between. CDR1 and CDR2 from the germline V gene are SGHNT and YENEEA.

Sample: peripheral blood. This TCR was sampled from a woman aged 45-65 years with COVID-19, enrolled during active disease. This chain joins TRBV11-3 and TRBJ2-6; the D is unclear. The CDR3 is CASSPTSAGANVLTF. CDR3 in DNA: TGTGCCAGCAGCCCCACATCTGCTGGGGCCAACGTCCTGACTTTC.